This T cell receptor beta chain was sequenced for a study of CD8 T cells in ankylosing spondylitis. The table lists this clonotype with many counts. Trimming removed 1 base from V and 5 bases from J, with 6 bases in between. Germline values: CDR1 LNHNV, CDR2 YYDKDF (reference sequence). This CDR3 has 13 residues. Quantitative barcoded 5'-RACE was used to prepare TCR beta libraries. TCRdb called the 5' RACE reads again in MiXCR, with one record for every CDR3 protein. This sample has 150,000 to 200,000 distinct CDR3 sequences; over 10% occur once, and the top ten carry 9.5% to 12%. Sequencing was carried out using blood, either unsorted or a sorted T cell fraction (not recorded which). The chain has TRBV15 and TRBJ2-1, with D unclear. The clonotype was recovered from a female donor with ankylosing spondylitis or in good health (not recorded which). CDR3 nucleotide sequence: TGTGCCACCAGCAGAGCCAGGCACAATGAGCAGTTCTTC. It specifies CATSRARHNEQFF.